A selection of T cell receptor beta chains follows, all from one sample in a study of breast tumors, draining lymph nodes, adjacent tissues. TCRdb redid the calling of the multiplex PCR reads with MiXCR, one entry per CDR3 protein. The sample contains approximately 130,000 distinct CDR3 sequences, approximately 22% of which appear only once. The sample was axillary lymph node tissue. The receptors come from a female donor with breast cancer. Some clones in this sample may be carry-over from other donors' samples. Both conserved end residues are part of each CDR3. The D gene is left open where the match is weak. Size is stated for part of the rows, as once, few or many counts, or as a class when the clone is expanded.

D gene,J gene,clone size,V gene,CDR3 DNA,CDR3 protein
NA,TRBJ1-2,many,TRBV29-1,TGCAGCGTTGATGAGGCAGGGAGGCTCTATGGCTACACCTTC,CSVDEAGRLYGYTF
NA,TRBJ2-1,many,TRBV24-1,TGTGCCACCAGTGACACAGGGGCGGGGAACAATGAGCAGTTCTTC,CATSDTGAGNNEQFF
NA,TRBJ2-7,many,TRBV18,TGTGCCAGCTCACCGAACAGGGCGAACTACGAGCAGTACTTC,CASSPNRANYEQYF
NA,TRBJ2-1,many,TRBV14,TGTGCCAGCAGCCAAGCGGGACACAATGAGCAGTTCTTC,CASSQAGHNEQFF
NA,TRBJ2-1,many,TRBV5-6,TGTGCCAGCAGCTTCCGGAGCTCCTACAATGAGCAGTTCTTC,CASSFRSSYNEQFF
TRBD1,TRBJ1-2,many,TRBV19,TGTGCCAGTAGTGCAGAGACAGGGCTCGGGGTGGATGGCTACACCTTC,CASSAETGLGVDGYTF
NA,TRBJ2-7,many,TRBV20-1,TGCAGTGCCGCCGATCCTCAGCGGGACATTCCCTACGAGCAGTACTTC,CSAADPQRDIPYEQYF
NA,TRBJ2-2,NA,TRBV3-1,TGTGCCAGCAGCCCGGGACATCAACTGGCCACCGGGGAGCTGTTTTTT,CASSPGHQLATGELFF
TRBD2,TRBJ2-3,many,TRBV30,TGTGCCTTTGGGACTAGCGGGAGTACAACAGATACGCAGTATTTT,CAFGTSGSTTDTQYF
NA,TRBJ1-6,many,TRBV27,TGTGCCAGCAGTTTTTCTTGGGGAACCTCTCATTCACCCCTCCACTTT,CASSFSWGTSHSPLHF
NA,TRBJ2-2,many,TRBV6-5,TGTGCCAGCAGTTACCGGGCAAGGGAGAACACCGGGGAGCTGTTTTTT,CASSYRARENTGELFF
NA,TRBJ2-7,many,TRBV7-2,TGTGCCAGCAGCAAAAGGCTGGGGCCGAGCTCCTACGAGCAGTACTTC,CASSKRLGPSSYEQYF
NA,TRBJ1-5,many,TRBV12-3/TRBV12-4,TGTGCCAGCAGGCCCGACGAGGGGATGGGGCAGCCCCAGCATTTT,CASRPDEGMGQPQHF
TRBD1,TRBJ1-2,NA,TRBV6-5,TGTGCCAGCAGTGCGGGACAGGGTTCTGGCTACACCTTC,CASSAGQGSGYTF
NA,TRBJ2-7,NA,TRBV7-8,TGTGCCAGCAGCCCCCAGAGCGGTCCGACCTACGAGCAGTACTTC,CASSPQSGPTYEQYF
NA,TRBJ2-1,many,TRBV11-2,TGTGCCAGCAGCTTAGACGCAGGGGTCTACAATGAGCAGTTCTTC,CASSLDAGVYNEQFF
NA,TRBJ2-1,many,TRBV5-1,TGCGCCAGCAGCTTGGGCAGGGGGACTCACAATGAGCAGTTCTTC,CASSLGRGTHNEQFF
NA,TRBJ1-2,NA,TRBV5-4,TGTGCCAGCAGCGCGGGGGGCGAAAACTATGGCTACACCTTC,CASSAGGENYGYTF
NA,TRBJ1-5,many,TRBV2,TGTGCCAGCAGCGCTGGACAGAATCAGCCCCAGCATTTT,CASSAGQNQPQHF
TRBD2,TRBJ2-3,many,TRBV24-1,TGTGCCACCAGTGATTTCAAAGCGGGGAAACGGGGTACGCAGTATTTT,CATSDFKAGKRGTQYF